This TCR beta chain was sequenced in a study of human T cells and chemical hapten exposure. The time point: pre-sensitization, week 0. Treatment noted: therapeutic diphenylcyclopropenone sensitization with weekly scalp DPC. Germline V gene sequence: CDR1 MNHEY, CDR2 SVGAGI. This CDR3 is 12 amino acids long. V lost 5 bases to trimming and J lost 9 bases, with 8 bases between them. From the RACE reads, TCRdb called clonotypes with MiXCR, one entry per CDR3 protein. The profile covers about 300,000 distinct CDR3 sequences, with approximately 5.8% appearing a single time and more than 8% taken by the ten largest.

The clonotype originates from a woman under 30 with alopecia areata. Some clones in this sample may be carry-over from other donors' samples. The specimen was whole blood, collected in connection with sensitization to the hapten diphenylcyclopropenone (DPC). The chain has TRBV6-5 and TRBJ1-6; D remains unclear. CDR3 protein: CASSRHLSPLHF. CDR3 nucleotide sequence: TGTGCCAGCAGTAGACACCTTTCACCCCTCCACTTT.